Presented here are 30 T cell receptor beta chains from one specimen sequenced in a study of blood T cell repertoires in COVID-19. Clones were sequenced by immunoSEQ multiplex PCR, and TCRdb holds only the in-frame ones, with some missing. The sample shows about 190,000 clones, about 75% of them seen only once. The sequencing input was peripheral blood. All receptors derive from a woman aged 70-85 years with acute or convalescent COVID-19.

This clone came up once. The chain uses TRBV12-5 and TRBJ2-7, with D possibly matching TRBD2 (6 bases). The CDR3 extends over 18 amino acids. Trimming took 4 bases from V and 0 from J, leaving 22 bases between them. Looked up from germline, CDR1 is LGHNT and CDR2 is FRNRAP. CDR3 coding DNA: TGTGCTAGTGGTTGGGGGGTTGAAGCAAATACTTACTCCTACGAGCAGTACTTC. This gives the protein CASGWGVEANTYSYEQYF.

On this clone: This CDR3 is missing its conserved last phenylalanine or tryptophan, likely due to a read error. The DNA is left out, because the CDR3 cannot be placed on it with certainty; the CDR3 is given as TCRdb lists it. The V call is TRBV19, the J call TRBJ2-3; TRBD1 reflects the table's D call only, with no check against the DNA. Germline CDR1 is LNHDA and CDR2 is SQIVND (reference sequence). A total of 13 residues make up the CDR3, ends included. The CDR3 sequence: CASSIVPLRGIRY.

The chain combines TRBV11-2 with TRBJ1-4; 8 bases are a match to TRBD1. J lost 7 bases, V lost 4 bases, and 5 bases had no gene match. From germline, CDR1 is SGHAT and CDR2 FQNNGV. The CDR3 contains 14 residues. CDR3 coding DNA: TGTGCCAGCAGCTCCCGGACAGGGTTTGAAAAACTGTTTTTT. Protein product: CASSSRTGFEKLFF.

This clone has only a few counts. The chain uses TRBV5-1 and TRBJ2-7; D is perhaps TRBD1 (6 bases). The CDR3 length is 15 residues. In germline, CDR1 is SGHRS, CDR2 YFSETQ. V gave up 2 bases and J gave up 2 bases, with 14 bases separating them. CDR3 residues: CASSLSGTNTYEQYF. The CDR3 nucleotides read TGCGCCAGCAGCTTATCCGGGACAAATACCTACGAGCAGTACTTC.

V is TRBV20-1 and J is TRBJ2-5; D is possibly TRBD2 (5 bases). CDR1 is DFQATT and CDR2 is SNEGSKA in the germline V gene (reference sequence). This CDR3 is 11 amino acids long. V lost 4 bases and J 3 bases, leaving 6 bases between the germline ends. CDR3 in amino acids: CSAIGEETQYF. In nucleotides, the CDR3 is TGCAGTGCTATCGGGGAAGAGACCCAGTACTTC.

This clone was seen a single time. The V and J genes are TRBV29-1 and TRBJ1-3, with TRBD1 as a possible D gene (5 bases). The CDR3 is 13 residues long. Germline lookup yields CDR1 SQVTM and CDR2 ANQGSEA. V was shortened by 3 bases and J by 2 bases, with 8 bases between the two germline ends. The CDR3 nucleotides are TGCAGCGTTGAGGTAGGGGCTGGAAACACCATATATTTT. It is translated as CSVEVGAGNTIYF.

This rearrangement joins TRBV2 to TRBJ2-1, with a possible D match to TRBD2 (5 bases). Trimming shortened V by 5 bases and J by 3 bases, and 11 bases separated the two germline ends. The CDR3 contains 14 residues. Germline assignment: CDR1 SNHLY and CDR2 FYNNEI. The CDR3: CASSLTRDYNEQFF. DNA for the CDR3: TGTGCCAGCAGTCTCACCCGGGACTACAATGAGCAGTTCTTC.

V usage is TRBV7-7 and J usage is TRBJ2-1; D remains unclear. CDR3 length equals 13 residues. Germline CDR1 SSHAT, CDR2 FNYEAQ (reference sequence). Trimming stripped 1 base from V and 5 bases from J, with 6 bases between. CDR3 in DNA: TGTGCCAGCAGCTTAGACAATAACAATGAGCAGTTCTTC. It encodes CASSLDNNNEQFF.

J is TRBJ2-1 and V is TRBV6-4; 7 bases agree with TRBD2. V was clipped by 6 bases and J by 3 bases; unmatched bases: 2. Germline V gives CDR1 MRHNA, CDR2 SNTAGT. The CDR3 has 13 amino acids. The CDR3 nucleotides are TGTGCCAGCAGCGCTAGCGGCTACAATGAGCAGTTCTTC. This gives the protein CASSASGYNEQFF.

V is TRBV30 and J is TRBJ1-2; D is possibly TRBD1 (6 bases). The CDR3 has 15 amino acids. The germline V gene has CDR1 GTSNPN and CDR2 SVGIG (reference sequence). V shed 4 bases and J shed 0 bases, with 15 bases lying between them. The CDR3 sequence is CAWNLGQRANYGYTF. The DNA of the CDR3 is TGTGCCTGGAACCTTGGACAGAGAGCTAACTATGGCTACACCTTC.

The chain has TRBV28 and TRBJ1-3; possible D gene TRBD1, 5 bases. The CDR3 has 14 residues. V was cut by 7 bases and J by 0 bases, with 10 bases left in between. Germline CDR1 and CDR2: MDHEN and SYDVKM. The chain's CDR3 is CASIDSYSGNTIYF. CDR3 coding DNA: TGTGCCAGCATCGACAGCTACTCTGGAAACACCATATATTTT.

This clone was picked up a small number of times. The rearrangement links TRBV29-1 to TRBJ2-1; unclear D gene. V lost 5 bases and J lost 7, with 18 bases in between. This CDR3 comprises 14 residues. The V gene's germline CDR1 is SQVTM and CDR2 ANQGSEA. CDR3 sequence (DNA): TGCAGCGTTCCTGGTGACCCGCCCAGGAATGAGCAGTTCTTC. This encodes CSVPGDPPRNEQFF.

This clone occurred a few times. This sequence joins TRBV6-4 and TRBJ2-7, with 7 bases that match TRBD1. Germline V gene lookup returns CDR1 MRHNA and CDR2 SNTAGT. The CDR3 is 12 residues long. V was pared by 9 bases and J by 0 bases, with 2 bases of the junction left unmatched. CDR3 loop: CARGTDSYEQYF. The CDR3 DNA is TGTGCCAGGGGGACAGACTCCTACGAGCAGTACTTC.

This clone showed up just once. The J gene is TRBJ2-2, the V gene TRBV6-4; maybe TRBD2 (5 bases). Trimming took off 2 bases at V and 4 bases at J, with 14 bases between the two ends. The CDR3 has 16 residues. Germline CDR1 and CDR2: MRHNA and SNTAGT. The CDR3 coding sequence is TGTGCCAGCAGTGACGGCCCGAGTCGGGGCACCGGGGAGCTGTTTTTT. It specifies CASSDGPSRGTGELFF.

CDR3: CASSARLTSGANVLTF. The DNA for the CDR3 is TGTGCCAGCAGCGCCCGGTTAACCTCTGGGGCCAACGTCCTGACTTTC. The rearrangement joins TRBV9 to TRBJ2-6; no definite D call. Looked up from germline, CDR1 is SGDLS and CDR2 is YYNGEE. The CDR3 covers 16 residues. V lost 3 bases and J lost 0, with 10 bases in between.

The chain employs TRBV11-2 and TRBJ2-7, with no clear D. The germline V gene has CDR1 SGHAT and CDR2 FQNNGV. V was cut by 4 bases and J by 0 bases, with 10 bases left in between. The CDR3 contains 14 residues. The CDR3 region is CASSSEVDSYEQYF. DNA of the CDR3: TGTGCCAGCAGCTCTGAGGTGGACTCCTACGAGCAGTACTTC.

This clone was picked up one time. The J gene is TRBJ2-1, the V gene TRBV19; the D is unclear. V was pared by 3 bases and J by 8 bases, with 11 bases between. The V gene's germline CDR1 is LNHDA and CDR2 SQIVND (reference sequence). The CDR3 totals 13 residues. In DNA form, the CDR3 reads TGTGCCAGTAGTATGGTGTTGTTAGATGAGCAGTTCTTC. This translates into CASSMVLLDEQFF.

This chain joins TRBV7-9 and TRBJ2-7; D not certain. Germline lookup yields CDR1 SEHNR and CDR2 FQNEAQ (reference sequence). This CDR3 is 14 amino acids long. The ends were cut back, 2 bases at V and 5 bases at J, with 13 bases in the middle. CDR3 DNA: TGTGCCAGCAGCTTATCATTTCTAGAGGACGAGCAGTACTTC. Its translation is CASSLSFLEDEQYF. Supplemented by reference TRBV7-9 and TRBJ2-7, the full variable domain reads DTGVSQNPRHKITKRGQNVTFRCDPISEHNRLYWYRQTLGQGPEFLTYFQNEAQLEKSRLLSDRFSAERPKGSFSTLEIQRTEQGDSAMYLCASSLSFLEDEQYFGPGTRLTVT.

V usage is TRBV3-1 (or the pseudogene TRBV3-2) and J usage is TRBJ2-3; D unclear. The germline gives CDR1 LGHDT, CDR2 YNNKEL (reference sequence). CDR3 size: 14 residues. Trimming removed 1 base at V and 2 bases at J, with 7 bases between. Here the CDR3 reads CASSQGRNTDTQYF. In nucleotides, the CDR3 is TGTGCCAGCAGCCAAGGGCGGAACACAGATACGCAGTATTTT.

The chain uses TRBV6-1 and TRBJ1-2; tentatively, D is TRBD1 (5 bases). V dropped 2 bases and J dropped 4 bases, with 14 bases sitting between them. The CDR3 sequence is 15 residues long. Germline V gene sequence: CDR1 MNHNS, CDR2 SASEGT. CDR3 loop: CASSEFLQVAYGYTF. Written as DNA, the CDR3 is TGTGCCAGCAGTGAATTTTTACAGGTCGCCTATGGCTACACCTTC.

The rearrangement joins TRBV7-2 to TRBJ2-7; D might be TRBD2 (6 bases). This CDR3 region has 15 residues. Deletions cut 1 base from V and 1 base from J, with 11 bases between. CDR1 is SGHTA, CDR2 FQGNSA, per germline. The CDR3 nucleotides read TGTGCCAGCAGCTTAGGTCTAGCGCCATCCTACGAGCAGTACTTC. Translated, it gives CASSLGLAPSYEQYF.

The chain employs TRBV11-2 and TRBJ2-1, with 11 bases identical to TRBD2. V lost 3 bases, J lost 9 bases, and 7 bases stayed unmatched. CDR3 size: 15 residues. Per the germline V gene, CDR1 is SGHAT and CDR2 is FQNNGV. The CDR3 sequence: CASSFLSGRVPEQFF. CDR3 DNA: TGTGCCAGCAGCTTTCTTAGCGGGAGGGTCCCTGAGCAGTTCTTC.

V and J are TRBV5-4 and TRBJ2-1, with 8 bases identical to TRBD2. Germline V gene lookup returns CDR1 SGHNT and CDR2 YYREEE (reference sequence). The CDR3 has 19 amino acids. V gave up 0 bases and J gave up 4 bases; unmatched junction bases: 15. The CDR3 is CASSLALSLSSGSYNEQFF. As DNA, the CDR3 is TGTGCCAGCAGCTTGGCTCTCTCGTTGTCTAGCGGGTCTTACAATGAGCAGTTCTTC.

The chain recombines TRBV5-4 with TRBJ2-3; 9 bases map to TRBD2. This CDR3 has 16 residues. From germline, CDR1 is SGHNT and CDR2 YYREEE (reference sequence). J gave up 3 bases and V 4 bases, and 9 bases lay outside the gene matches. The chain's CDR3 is CASSRGREGGTDTQYF. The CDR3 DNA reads TGTGCCAGCAGCCGTGGGCGGGAGGGCGGAACAGATACGCAGTATTTT.

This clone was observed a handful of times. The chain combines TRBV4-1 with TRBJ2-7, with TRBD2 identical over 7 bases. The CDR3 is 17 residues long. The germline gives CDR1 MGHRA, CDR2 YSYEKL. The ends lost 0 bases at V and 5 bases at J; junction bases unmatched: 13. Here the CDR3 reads CASSQEPGGSVSHEQYF. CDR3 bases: TGCGCCAGCAGCCAAGAACCGGGGGGTAGCGTTTCCCACGAGCAGTACTTC.

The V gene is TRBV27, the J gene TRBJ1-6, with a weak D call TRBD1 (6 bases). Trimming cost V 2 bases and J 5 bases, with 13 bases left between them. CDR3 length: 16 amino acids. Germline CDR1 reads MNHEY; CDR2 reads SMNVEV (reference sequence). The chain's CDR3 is CASSLRGWMDNSPLHF. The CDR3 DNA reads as TGTGCCAGCAGTTTAAGGGGGTGGATGGATAATTCACCCCTCCACTTT.

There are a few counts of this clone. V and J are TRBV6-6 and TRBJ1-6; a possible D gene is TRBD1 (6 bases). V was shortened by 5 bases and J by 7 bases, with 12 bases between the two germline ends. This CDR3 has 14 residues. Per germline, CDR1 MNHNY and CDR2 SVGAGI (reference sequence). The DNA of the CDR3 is TGTGCCAGCAGTCTCACAGGGACGAATTCACCCCTCCACTTT. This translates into CASSLTGTNSPLHF.

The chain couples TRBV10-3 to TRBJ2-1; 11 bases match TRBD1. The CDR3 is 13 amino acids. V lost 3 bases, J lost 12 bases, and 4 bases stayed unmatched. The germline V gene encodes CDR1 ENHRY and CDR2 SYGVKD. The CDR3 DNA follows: TGTGCCATCAGTGATGCCGGGACAGGGGGGCAGTTCTTC. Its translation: CAISDAGTGGQFF.

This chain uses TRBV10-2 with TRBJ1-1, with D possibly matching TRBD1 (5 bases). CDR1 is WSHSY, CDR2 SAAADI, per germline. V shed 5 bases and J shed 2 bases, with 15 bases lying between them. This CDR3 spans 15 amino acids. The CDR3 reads CASSRGDSLNTEAFF. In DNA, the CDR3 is TGCGCCAGCAGTCGCGGAGACAGTTTAAACACTGAAGCTTTCTTT.

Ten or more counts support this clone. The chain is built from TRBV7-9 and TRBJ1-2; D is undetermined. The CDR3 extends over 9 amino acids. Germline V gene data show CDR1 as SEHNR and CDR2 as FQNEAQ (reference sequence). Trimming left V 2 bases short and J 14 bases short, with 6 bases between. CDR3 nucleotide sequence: TGTGCCAGCAGCTTACGGGGAACCTTC. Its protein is CASSLRGTF.